The 22 T cell receptor beta chains given below trace back to one sample, sequenced in a study of spatial heterogeneity in lung cancer. TCRdb independently ran MiXCR on the 5' RACE reads; one entry per CDR3 protein. The sample yields approximately 3,000 distinct CDR3 sequences, approximately 15% seen once. Documented time point: sample taken at primary tumor resection. Material for sequencing was whole RNA from tumor, nontumor lung or frozen PBMC, left unsorted. This material consisted of PBMCs, taken at surgery. The receptors originated from a female donor with early-stage non-small cell lung cancer.

This clonotype was counted at least ten times. The V and J genes are TRBV29-1 and TRBJ2-7, with D perhaps matching TRBD1 (6 bases). Trimming stripped 4 bases from V and 4 bases from J, with 8 bases between. The CDR3 loop spans 11 amino acids. Germline lookup yields CDR1 SQVTM and CDR2 ANQGSEA. CDR3 residues: CSVGTDYEQYF. The CDR3 region has the DNA TGCAGCGTTGGGACAGATTACGAGCAGTACTTC.

This clonotype came up many times. The rearrangement links TRBV20-1 to TRBJ2-7; a possible D gene is TRBD2 (5 bases). The CDR3 runs 12 residues. Germline CDR1 reads DFQATT; CDR2 reads SNEGSKA (reference sequence). V gave up 2 bases and J gave up 3 bases, with 8 bases separating them. CDR3 in DNA: TGCAGTGCTAGACTAGCAAGCTACGAGCAGTACTTC. Protein product: CSARLASYEQYF.

In this sample, this clonotype turned up many times. The V gene is TRBV6-5, the J gene TRBJ2-1, with 8 bases matching TRBD2. Germline loops: CDR1 MNHEY, CDR2 SVGAGI. V shed 6 bases, J shed 4 bases, and the junction held 8 bases outside the gene matches. The length of the CDR3 is 15 residues. The DNA of the CDR3 is TGTGCCAGCAGACCACGCCGGGAGGGATACAATGAGCAGTTCTTC. Protein sequence: CASRPRREGYNEQFF.

This clonotype came up many times. The V call is TRBV24-1, the J call TRBJ2-1, with TRBD1 identical over 9 bases. CDR1 is KGHDR, CDR2 SFDVKD, per germline. Trimming at V came to 10 bases and at J to 9 bases, leaving 9 bases not matched to a gene. This CDR3 spans 13 amino acids. The DNA for the CDR3 is TGTGCCACGGAACCGGGACAGGGCTCTGAGCAGTTCTTC. Protein: CATEPGQGSEQFF.

CDR3: CSARDLSRGSGDSYEQYF. CDR3 nucleotide sequence: TGCAGTGCTAGAGATCTCTCAAGAGGTAGCGGGGACTCCTACGAGCAGTACTTC. The chain recombines TRBV20-1 with TRBJ2-7; 8 positions match TRBD2. Germline-derived CDR1 and CDR2 are DFQATT and SNEGSKA (reference sequence). This CDR3 spans 18 amino acids. The V gene end was trimmed by 0 bases and the J gene end by 0 bases; junction bases not matched to a gene: 13.

CDR3 sequence reads: CASSQDREAFF. DNA of the CDR3: TGTGCCAGCAGCCAAGATAGAGAAGCTTTCTTT. The V and J genes are TRBV14 and TRBJ1-1; D not resolved. Germline V gene lookup returns CDR1 SGHDN and CDR2 FVKESK. Trimming took 0 bases from V and 8 from J, leaving 4 bases between them. The CDR3 is 11 residues long.

At least ten counts were recorded for this clonotype. This sequence joins TRBV23-1 and TRBJ1-5, with unresolved D. TRBV23-1 is noted as an ORF with a role that remains uncertain. Trimming stripped 1 base from V and 2 bases from J, with 12 bases between. The CDR3 runs to 16 residues. The CDR3 bases are TGCGCCAGCAGTCAATTGCTCGACACGGGCAATCAGCCCCAGCATTTT. Translating it yields CASSQLLDTGNQPQHF.

In its sample, this clonotype was seen many times. The J gene is TRBJ2-7, the V gene TRBV7-2; D ambiguous. The CDR3 is 15 residues long. With 2 bases removed from V and 0 bases from J, the gap between germline ends came to 11 bases. Germline CDR1 SGHTA, CDR2 FQGNSA. The CDR3 DNA sequence: TGTGCCAGCAGCTTATCGGGTAGCACCTCCTACGAGCAGTACTTC. Translating gives CASSLSGSTSYEQYF.

This clonotype is deemed medium-sized. The rearrangement links TRBV7-3 to TRBJ2-5; D is uncertain. CDR1 is SGHTA, CDR2 FQGTGA, per germline. The CDR3 has 13 amino acids. The V end lost 2 bases, the J end lost 5 bases, and 9 bases lay between the germline ends. The CDR3 protein is CASSLWPFETQYF. The CDR3, as DNA: TGTGCCAGCAGCTTATGGCCATTCGAGACCCAGTACTTC.

Of note for this clonotype: A read error may be the cause here, since a much bigger clone is one base away. The chain carries TRBV3-1 and TRBJ2-5; 11 bases are a match to TRBD2. The ends lost 4 bases at V and 4 bases at J; junction bases unmatched: 8. The germline CDR1 and CDR2 sequences are LGHDT and YNNKEL (reference sequence). The CDR3 length is 16 residues. CDR3 sequence (DNA): TGTGCCAGCAGCCGAGTACTAGCGGGAGAAGGAGAGACCCAGTACTTC. Its translation is CASSRVLAGEGETQYF.

This clonotype was detected many times. The J gene is TRBJ2-1, the V gene TRBV3-2; the D call TRBD2 from the table was never checked on the DNA. TRBV3-2 is a recognized pseudogene. The CDR3 has 16 amino acids. CDR3 sequence: CASSQLRLDRSNEQFF. DNA for the CDR3: TGTGCCAGCAGCCAACTAAGACTAGATCGGTCCAATGAGCAGTTCTTC.

This clonotype was detected many times. This chain links TRBV19 with TRBJ1-2; TRBD1 matches at 11 bases. Germline values: CDR1 LNHDA, CDR2 SQIVND (reference sequence). V lost 6 bases and J lost 7; bases outside the gene matches: 7. The CDR3 length is 14 residues. The CDR3 protein is CASSGTGGLRGYTF. CDR3 bases: TGTGCCAGTAGCGGGACAGGGGGTTTGCGTGGCTACACCTTC.

J is TRBJ2-1 and V is TRBV7-1; the match to TRBD2 covers 8 bases. TRBV7-1 is identified as an open reading frame with a role that is uncertain. The CDR3 has 16 residues. The ends lost 3 bases at V and 5 bases at J; junction bases unmatched: 9. CDR3 sequence: CASSSRGGRINNEQFF. CDR3 sequence (DNA): TGTGCCAGCAGCTCGCGGGGCGGGAGGATCAACAATGAGCAGTTCTTC.

The chain joins TRBV19 to TRBJ2-1; the D gene is possibly TRBD1 (5 bases). Trimming stripped 4 bases from V and 9 bases from J, with 13 bases between. This CDR3 spans 13 amino acids. Germline CDR1 reads LNHDA; CDR2 reads SQIVND (reference sequence). This CDR3 is CASSTTIGAEQFF. The CDR3 DNA follows: TGTGCCAGTAGTACTACAATAGGGGCTGAGCAGTTCTTC.

Within the sample, this clonotype is medium-sized. The gene calls are TRBV12-3 or TRBV12-4 and TRBJ1-4; unclear D gene. The CDR3 sequence is 15 residues long. V gave up 5 bases and J gave up 10 bases, with 20 bases separating them. The CDR3 reads CASSLRSQVPSKLFF. The CDR3 nucleotides are TGTGCCAGCAGTCTCCGCTCCCAGGTCCCGTCAAAACTGTTTTTT.

This clonotype was seen many times. V gene TRBV6-1 combines with J gene TRBJ2-7; 7 bases are a match to TRBD2. V lost 8 bases to trimming and J lost 1 base; unmatched junction nucleotides: 5. The CDR3 length is 13 residues. Germline lookup yields CDR1 MNHNS and CDR2 SASEGT. The CDR3, as DNA: TGTGCCAGCGGGCAAGCGGGGTCCTACGAGCAGTACTTC. It is translated as CASGQAGSYEQYF.

This clonotype was recorded a few times. The chain joins TRBV28 to TRBJ2-7; D is perhaps TRBD1 (6 bases). The V and J ends lost 1 base and 3 bases respectively, with 10 bases between them. Looked up from germline, CDR1 is MDHEN and CDR2 is SYDVKM. The CDR3 extends over 14 amino acids. The CDR3 sequence is CASSLLADSYEQYF. The CDR3 DNA reads as TGTGCCAGCAGTTTATTGGCGGACAGCTACGAGCAGTACTTC.

This chain links TRBV2 with TRBJ2-5; D unresolved. The V and J ends lost 3 bases and 5 bases respectively, with 4 bases between them. In germline, CDR1 is SNHLY, CDR2 FYNNEI. CDR3 length: 11 residues. CDR3 nucleotides: TGTGCCAGCAGTGAGTACGAGACCCAGTACTTC. Its protein is CASSEYETQYF.

There are many counts of this clonotype. V is TRBV3-1 and J is TRBJ2-7, with D maybe TRBD1 (5 bases). Germline CDR1 LGHDT, CDR2 YNNKEL (reference sequence). V lost 2 bases, J lost 5 bases, and 13 bases lay in between. The CDR3 covers 14 residues. The CDR3 sequence is CASSQHLQVHEQYF. The CDR3 region has the DNA TGTGCCAGCAGCCAACACCTACAGGTCCACGAGCAGTACTTC.

This clonotype was seen more than once but under ten times. The chain has TRBV7-9 and TRBJ2-1; 8 bases are shared with TRBD2. Germline CDR1 reads SEHNR; CDR2 reads FQNEAQ (reference sequence). V lost 1 base and J lost 4; bases outside the gene matches: 0. This CDR3 comprises 14 residues. The CDR3 sequence is CASSLGLAYNEQFF. The CDR3 DNA reads as TGTGCCAGCAGCTTAGGACTAGCGTACAATGAGCAGTTCTTC.

In its sample, this clonotype ranks as medium-sized. The V gene is TRBV28, the J gene TRBJ2-7; D remains ambiguous. The CDR3 length is 11 residues. In germline, CDR1 is MDHEN, CDR2 SYDVKM. The V and J ends lost 2 bases and 6 bases respectively, with 5 bases between them. CDR3 nucleotide sequence: TGTGCCAGCAGTTTAATTGGCGAGCAGTACTTC. It codes for CASSLIGEQYF. The full variable domain, completed using reference TRBV28 and TRBJ2-7, is DVKVTQSSRYLVKRTGEKVFLECVQDMDHENMFWYRQDPGLGLRLIYFSYDVKMKEKGDIPEGYSVSREKKERFSLILESASTNQTSMYLCASSLIGEQYFGPGTRLTVT.

The chain carries TRBV7-2 and TRBJ1-1; D not certain. Germline CDR1 SGHTA, CDR2 FQGNSA. The CDR3 has 18 amino acids. Trimming removed 1 base at V and 5 bases at J, with 23 bases between. CDR3 coding DNA: TGTGCCAGCAGCTTAGATCGTATGTTCCGGCCCGGGGTGACTGAAGCTTTCTTT. It codes for CASSLDRMFRPGVTEAFF. Using reference TRBV7-2 and TRBJ1-1 for the parts outside the CDR3, the full variable domain is GAGVSQSPSNKVTEKGKDVELRCDPISGHTALYWYRQSLGQGLEFLIYFQGNSAPDKSGLPSDRFSAERTGGSVSTLTIQRTQQEDSAVYLCASSLDRMFRPGVTEAFFGQGTRLTVV.